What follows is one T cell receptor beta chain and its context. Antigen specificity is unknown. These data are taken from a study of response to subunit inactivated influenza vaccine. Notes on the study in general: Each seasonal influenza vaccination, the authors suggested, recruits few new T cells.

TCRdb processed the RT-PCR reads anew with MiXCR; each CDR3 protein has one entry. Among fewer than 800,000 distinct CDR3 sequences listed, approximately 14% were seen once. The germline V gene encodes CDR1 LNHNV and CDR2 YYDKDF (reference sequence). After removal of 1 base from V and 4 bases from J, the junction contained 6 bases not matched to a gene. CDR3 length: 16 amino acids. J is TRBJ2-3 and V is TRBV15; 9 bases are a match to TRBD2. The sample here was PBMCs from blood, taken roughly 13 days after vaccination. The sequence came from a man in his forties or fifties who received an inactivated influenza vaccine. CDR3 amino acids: CATSRVGAGGPDTQYF. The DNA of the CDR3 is TGTGCCACCAGCAGAGTCGGAGCGGGGGGACCAGATACGCAGTATTTT.